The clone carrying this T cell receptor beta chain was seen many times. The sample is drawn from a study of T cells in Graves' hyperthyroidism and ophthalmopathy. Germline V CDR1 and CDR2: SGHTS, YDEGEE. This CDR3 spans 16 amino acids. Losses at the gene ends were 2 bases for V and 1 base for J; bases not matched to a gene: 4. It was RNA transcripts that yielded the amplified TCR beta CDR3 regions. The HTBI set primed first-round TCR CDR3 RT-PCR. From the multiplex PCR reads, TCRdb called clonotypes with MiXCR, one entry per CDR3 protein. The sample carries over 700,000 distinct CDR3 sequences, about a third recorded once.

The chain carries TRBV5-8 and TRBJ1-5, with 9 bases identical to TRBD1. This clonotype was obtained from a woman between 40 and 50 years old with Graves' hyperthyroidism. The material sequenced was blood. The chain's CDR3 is CASSFADRGSNQPQHF. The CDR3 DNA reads TGTGCCAGCAGCTTTGCGGACAGGGGAAGCAATCAGCCCCAGCATTTT.